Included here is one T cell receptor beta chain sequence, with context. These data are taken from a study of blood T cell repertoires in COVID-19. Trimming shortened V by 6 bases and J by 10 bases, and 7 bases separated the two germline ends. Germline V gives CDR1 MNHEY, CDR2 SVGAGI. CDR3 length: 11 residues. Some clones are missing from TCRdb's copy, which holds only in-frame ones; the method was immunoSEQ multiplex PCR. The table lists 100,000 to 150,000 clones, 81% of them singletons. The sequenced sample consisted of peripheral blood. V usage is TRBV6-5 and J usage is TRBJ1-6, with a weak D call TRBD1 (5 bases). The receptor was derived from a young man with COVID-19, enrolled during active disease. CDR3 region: CASRDISPLHF. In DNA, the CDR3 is TGTGCCAGCAGGGACATATCACCCCTCCACTTT.